The 17 T cell receptor beta chains reported below all come from one sample, sequenced in a study of cytotoxic CD8 clonotypes in ibrutinib-treated CLL. The assay was immunoSEQ multiplex PCR, and TCRdb's table has in-frame clones only and misses some. Of some 92,000 clones listed, roughly four fifths are singletons. Sample: PBMCs, taken after 24 months of ibrutinib treatment. The receptors derive from a human donor with chronic lymphocytic leukemia.

The V and J genes are TRBV5-5 and TRBJ1-1; the match to TRBD1 covers 10 bases. Germline lookup yields CDR1 SGHKS and CDR2 YYEKEE (reference sequence). J was trimmed by 5 bases and V by 6 bases; bases with no gene match: 7. The CDR3 runs to 14 residues. This chain's CDR3 is CASTFGTGVTEAFF. The CDR3 DNA follows: TGTGCCAGCACCTTTGGGACAGGGGTAACTGAAGCTTTCTTT.

This chain links TRBV7-9 with TRBJ1-6; 8 bases align to TRBD1. CDR1 SEHNR and CDR2 FQNEAQ come from the germline V gene (reference sequence). Trimming removed 7 bases from V and 0 bases from J; junction bases left unmatched: 8. CDR3 length: 17 residues. In DNA form, the CDR3 reads TGTGCCAGCACGGGGCAGGGGGCTAGCTCCTATAATTCACCCCTCCACTTT. This codes for CASTGQGASSYNSPLHF.

This chain links TRBV19 with TRBJ2-1; maybe TRBD2 (5 bases). CDR1 and CDR2 from the germline V gene are LNHDA and SQIVND (reference sequence). Trimming left V 4 bases short and J 12 bases short, with 13 bases between. The CDR3 totals 12 residues. CDR3 protein: CASSTTTRGQFF. The CDR3 DNA follows: TGTGCCAGTAGTACGACTACCCGGGGGCAGTTCTTC.

J is TRBJ1-1 and V is TRBV28; D is unclear. Germline V gene data show CDR1 as MDHEN and CDR2 as SYDVKM. The CDR3 consists of 11 residues. The ends were cut back, 6 bases at V and 1 base at J, with 3 bases in the middle. In nucleotides, the CDR3 is TGTGCCAGCAGGGAGAACACTGAAGCTTTCTTT. Amino acid sequence: CASRENTEAFF.

The chain joins TRBV10-3 to TRBJ2-6, with a possible D match to TRBD1 (6 bases). The length of the CDR3 is 17 residues. Germline V lookup: CDR1 ENHRY, CDR2 SYGVKD. Trimming removed 3 bases at V and 0 bases at J, with 12 bases between. The CDR3 DNA follows: TGTGCCATCAGTGAATCCAGGGGAAGCTCTGGGGCCAACGTCCTGACTTTC. This sequence encodes CAISESRGSSGANVLTF.

The J gene is TRBJ1-5, the V gene TRBV2; 7 nucleotides match TRBD1. The CDR3 is 15 amino acids. Germline CDR1 SNHLY, CDR2 FYNNEI. After removal of 6 bases from V and 2 bases from J, the junction contained 7 bases not matched to a gene. The DNA for the CDR3 is TGTGCCAGCAGACCGAACAGGGGCGGCAATCAGCCCCAGCATTTT. Protein sequence: CASRPNRGGNQPQHF.

This chain connects TRBV18 to TRBJ2-7; D is uncertain. This CDR3 region has 13 residues. V was trimmed by 6 bases and J by 5 bases, leaving 14 bases between them. Germline assignment: CDR1 KGHSH and CDR2 LQKENI. CDR3 nucleotide sequence: TGTGCCAGCTCGAGAGATTTGGGCGACGAGCAGTACTTC. This gives the protein CASSRDLGDEQYF.

The gene calls are TRBV29-1 and TRBJ2-1; D is perhaps TRBD1 (5 bases). This CDR3 region has 14 residues. Germline CDR1 SQVTM, CDR2 ANQGSEA. V lost 5 bases to trimming and J lost 5 bases, with 16 bases between them. The CDR3 DNA reads as TGCAGCGTTTGGGGCCCGGCCGGAGACAATGAGCAGTTCTTC. Protein: CSVWGPAGDNEQFF.

This clone has more than one count but fewer than ten. The chain uses TRBV19 and TRBJ1-2, with TRBD1 matching 7 bases. This CDR3 has 14 amino acids. CDR1 is LNHDA and CDR2 is SQIVND in the germline V gene (reference sequence). J lost 7 bases, V lost 6 bases, and 11 bases had no gene match. The chain's CDR3 is CASRSDRSLVGYTF. The CDR3, as DNA: TGTGCCAGTAGATCGGACAGGAGCCTAGTTGGCTACACCTTC.

The V call is TRBV15, the J call TRBJ2-5; D unclear. V was shortened by 0 bases and J by 2 bases, with 7 bases between the two germline ends. The CDR3 is 14 residues long. Germline CDR1 LNHNV, CDR2 YYDKDF (reference sequence). The CDR3 sequence: CATSRDEVQETQYF. The DNA of the CDR3 is TGTGCCACCAGCAGAGATGAGGTGCAAGAGACCCAGTACTTC.

DNA for the CDR3: TGCGCCAGCAGCCCCAGCAGTACCGGGGAGCTGTTTTTT. Translating it yields CASSPSSTGELFF. The J gene is TRBJ2-2, the V gene TRBV5-1; D uncertain. This CDR3 has 13 residues. CDR1 and CDR2 (germline): SGHRS, YFSETQ. The V gene lost 4 bases and the J gene lost 5 bases, with 9 bases spanning the gap.

The chain recombines TRBV12-2 with TRBJ1-5; the table's D call of TRBD1 was not tested on the DNA. TRBV12-2 is deemed a pseudogene. The CDR3 runs 16 residues. CDR3 nucleotide sequence: TGTGCAAGTCGCCCCTCCCCAGGCAGGGTGGCTCAGCCCCAGCATTTT. Translated: CASRPSPGRVAQPQHF.

The chain combines TRBV7-8 with TRBJ2-3, with D unresolved. The CDR3 is 15 residues long. Germline lookup yields CDR1 SGHVS and CDR2 FQNEAQ. Trimming left V 4 bases short and J 0 bases short, with 11 bases between. CDR3 amino acids: CASSSPLGSTDTQYF. The CDR3 nucleotides are TGTGCCAGCAGCTCCCCACTGGGAAGCACAGATACGCAGTATTTT. The entire variable domain, with the rest obtained from reference TRBV7-8 and TRBJ2-3, is as follows: GAGVSQSPRYKVAKRGQDVALRCDPISGHVSLFWYQQALGQGPEFLTYFQNEAQLDKSGLPSDRFFAERPEGSVSTLKIQRTQQEDSAVYLCASSSPLGSTDTQYFGPGTRLTVL.

This clone was seen just once. The chain couples TRBV7-9 to TRBJ1-4; 7 bases align to TRBD1. The CDR3 length is 17 residues. The germline V gene has CDR1 SEHNR and CDR2 FQNEAQ (reference sequence). V lost 3 bases and J lost 4; bases outside the gene matches: 11. The CDR3 spells CASSLSKRWDSNEKLFF. CDR3 nucleotides: TGTGCCAGCAGCTTGTCCAAAAGGTGGGACAGTAATGAAAAACTGTTTTTT.

The genes are TRBV5-5 and TRBJ1-1; D is unclear. V was pared by 4 bases and J by 3 bases, with 22 bases between. Germline CDR1 reads SGHKS; CDR2 reads YYEKEE (reference sequence). CDR3 size: 17 residues. The CDR3 sequence: CASSTNLFPSKDTEAFF. In nucleotides, the CDR3 is TGTGCCAGCAGCACTAACCTTTTCCCCTCAAAGGACACTGAAGCTTTCTTT.

The rearrangement joins TRBV5-1 to TRBJ2-7; D might be TRBD1 (6 bases). V shed 0 bases and J shed 0 bases, with 13 bases lying between them. The CDR3 is 16 amino acids. The germline V gene has CDR1 SGHRS and CDR2 YFSETQ. As DNA, the CDR3 is TGCGCCAGCAGCTTGGGACAGGCGAAGAGCTCCTACGAGCAGTACTTC. Its translation: CASSLGQAKSSYEQYF.

V is TRBV6-5 and J is TRBJ2-5; 8 bases agree with TRBD1. There are 15 residues in the CDR3. The V gene end was trimmed by 6 bases and the J gene end by 3 bases; junction bases not matched to a gene: 9. Germline V gives CDR1 MNHEY, CDR2 SVGAGI. The CDR3 DNA is TGTGCCAGCAGGCCAGCAGGGGGCTACAAAGAGACCCAGTACTTC. Translated: CASRPAGGYKETQYF.